This T cell receptor beta chain is drawn from a study of blood T cell repertoires in COVID-19. The overall study: Sites across the United States, Italy and Spain contributed samples from acute and convalescent COVID-19. PBMCs, B-cell-depleted T cells, or T cells provided the cDNA or gDNA that made up the material.

The CDR3 sequence is 15 residues long. CDR1 and CDR2 (germline): SGHAT, FQNNGV. V trimming: 1 base; J trimming: 5 bases; junction bases outside the gene matches: 5. This clone was observed once. Under the authors' procedure: It was from reference gene primer amplification that nucleated cell counts were estimated. Generated by immunoSEQ multiplex PCR, the TCRdb table keeps only in-frame clones and is missing some. The V and J calls and the clone size are those of that table, but D and trimming were determined from the DNA. This sample carries around 120,000 clones, just over 90% of them seen once, and the ten largest clones take 1.5% to 2%.

V is TRBV11-2 and J is TRBJ2-5; 9 bases fit TRBD2. The TCR sequence derives from a human donor with active COVID-19. The donor label of this sample is uncertain. Input material: peripheral blood. CDR3 residues: CASSLVPSGVETQYF. CDR3 bases: TGTGCCAGCAGCTTAGTTCCTAGCGGGGTTGAGACCCAGTACTTC.